This T cell receptor beta chain was profiled in a study of control samples from healthy donors and cancer patients. The CDR3 loop spans 17 amino acids. Germline V gives CDR1 KGHDR, CDR2 SFDVKD. The J segment lost 0 bases and the V segment lost 3 bases, leaving 7 bases of the junction unmatched. The protocol was immunoSEQ multiplex PCR, while the TCRdb copy is restricted to in-frame clones and leaves out a portion. Found here are 85,000 to 90,000 clones, about 83% of them singletons; the top ten hold approximately 2.1%. The chain employs TRBV24-1 and TRBJ1-3, with TRBD1 identical over 7 bases. The sample taken for sequencing was blood. The receptor comes from a woman aged 40 to 50 in good health. Here the CDR3 reads CATSDGSQGSSGNTIYF. The CDR3 DNA is TGTGCCACCAGTGATGGGTCACAGGGGAGCTCTGGAAACACCATATATTTT.